The T cell receptor beta chain described here comes from a study of CD8 T cells in Susac syndrome. After extraction with the RNeasy kit, roughly 0.45 to 1 ug of the RNA was reverse transcribed using random hexamers. It was immunoSEQ multiplex PCR that amplified TCR beta CDR3 across 54 Vbeta and 13 Jbeta. TCRdb re-derived calls from the immunoSEQ multiplex PCR reads in MiXCR, one entry per CDR3 protein. The sample has just over 80,000 distinct CDR3 sequences; around 94% are singletons. This clonotype was seen a single time. The germline CDR1 and CDR2 sequences are SGDLS and YYNGEE. Trimming at V came to 3 bases and at J to 1 base, leaving 4 bases not matched to a gene. This CDR3 has 15 amino acids.

This TCR came from a human donor in good health. The chain uses TRBV9 and TRBJ2-5; 9 nucleotides agree with TRBD2. Sample: CD8+ T cells from PBMCs. CDR3 in DNA: TGTGCCAGCAGCGGCGGGGGGGCAGGCCAAGAGACCCAGTACTTC. It encodes CASSGGGAGQETQYF.